The rows below give T cell receptor beta chains drawn from one sample of a study of cytomegalovirus exposure and HLA in healthy donors. Using immunoSEQ multiplex PCR, the repertoire was profiled, and TCRdb retains in-frame clones only, with some absent. The sample holds under 250,000 clones; under 90% are singletons and the top ten take around 1.4%. The sequenced sample was PBMCs. These receptors were obtained from a human donor in good health. Both conserved end residues are part of each CDR3. Each record gives: CDR3 protein, J gene, V gene, CDR3 length.

CASSRQGEETQYF TRBJ2-5 TRBV4-3 13
CASRLQGNTIYF TRBJ1-3 TRBV2 12
CANPGTGGSGNTIYF TRBJ1-3 TRBV9 15
CASSTFAQGLAGVNEQFF TRBJ2-1 TRBV5-6 18
CASSLGAQTGLLGTQYF TRBJ2-5 TRBV5-1 17
CASSDSRCGGRHQPQHF TRBJ1-5 TRBV6-4 17
CASSTGVAPNTGELFF TRBJ2-2 TRBV2 16
CASSINSGLYGNEQFF TRBJ2-1 TRBV19 16
CASTRSSYEQYF TRBJ2-7 TRBV2 12
CASSSSGTGNQPQHF TRBJ1-5 TRBV28 15
CASKAGGAGAKNIQYF TRBJ2-4 TRBV2 16
CATSRQGSNEKLFF TRBJ1-4 TRBV15 14
CASSATGGDGANVLTF TRBJ2-6 TRBV7-9 16
CASSLRSIAGVNWETQYF TRBJ2-5 TRBV4-1 18
CASSLSQGDYGYTF TRBJ1-2 TRBV28 14
CSSSLGLASSYEQYF TRBJ2-7 TRBV7-9 15
CASIPGLSYEQYF TRBJ2-7 TRBV2 13
CASSLSTSGVYNEQFF TRBJ2-1 TRBV27 16
CASSSGLAGFNEQFF TRBJ2-1 TRBV2 15
CASSPDRASYEQYF TRBJ2-7 TRBV18 14
CASTPGRALSGANVLTF TRBJ2-6 TRBV4-1 17
CATLGLSNEQFF TRBJ2-1 TRBV10-2 12
CASSQAGVSFNEQFF TRBJ2-1 TRBV5-1 15
CASSLSFGLAGLSYEQYF TRBJ2-7 TRBV4-1 18
CASSWGTVGNTIYF TRBJ1-3 TRBV5-8 14